This TCR beta chain was identified during a study of regulatory T cells in long-lasting Graves disease. Comments on this clonotype: Antigen: not known.

Researchers made TCR beta libraries by using iRepertoire HTBI primers and running Arm-PCR on CDR3 regions. In TCRdb, the multiplex PCR reads were re-called with MiXCR into one record per CDR3 protein. The repertoire holds a few hundred thousand distinct CDR3 sequences, with around 15% as singletons. Time point described: newly diagnosed GD, antithyroid drugs for less than 3 months. The authors made the TCR library using RNA they extracted from PBMCs. V was trimmed by 3 bases and J by 5 bases, leaving 7 bases between them. There are 13 residues in the CDR3. Germline values: CDR1 LNHDA, CDR2 SQIVND (reference sequence). Findings of the study overall: Persistent disease exhibited a predilection for TRBV28, TRBJ1-2 and TRBJ2-5.

These same data were also listed under a study on T cells in Graves' hyperthyroidism and ophthalmopathy. That work contributes: In the blood, most expanded thyroid clonotypes above 0.001 appeared as well.

This TCR was recovered from a woman aged 50 to 65 with Graves disease. Sequences were derived from peripheral blood mononuclear cells (PBMCs), sampled at new diagnosis, from a patient treated with antithyroid drugs. This sequence joins TRBV19 and TRBJ2-2; a weak D match, TRBD2 (5 bases). CDR3 protein: CASSIRGTGELFF. The CDR3 nucleotides read TGTGCCAGTAGTATTCGGGGTACCGGGGAGCTGTTTTTT.